Below, 21 T cell receptor beta chains from the same sample are listed, as sequenced in a study of CXCR3-negative and CXCR3-positive naive CD8 T cells. General study findings and limits: Naive CXCR3-positive cells had TRB CDR3s more hydrophobic than those of CXCR3-negative naive cells.

Antigens for these TCRs are unknown. The libraries of TRB cDNA were prepared using 5' RACE with UMI labels. After re-calling the 5' RACE reads, TCRdb lists one entry per CDR3 protein, DNA absent. Listed are 150,000 to 170,000 distinct CDR3 sequences; approximately 0.5% falls within the top ten. Specimen: naive CXCR3+ CD8+ T cells from blood. The subset: CD45RO-CCR7+CD27+CD95- naive CD8+ T cells expressing CXCR3 (TNR3+). The receptor source for this set is a human donor in good health. Some clones in this sample may be carry-over from other donors' samples.

The gene calls are TRBV4-3 and TRBJ1-3. From germline, CDR1 is LGHNA and CDR2 YSLEER. There are 16 residues in the CDR3. The CDR3 is CASSQDKLAVGNTIYF.

This sequence joins TRBV27 and TRBJ1-1; with no DNA, the TCRdb D assignment of TRBD1 cannot be verified. The CDR3 is made up of 14 amino acids. Germline loops: CDR1 MNHEY, CDR2 SMNVEV (reference sequence). Here the CDR3 reads CASNKIDSPTEAFF.

The chain recombines TRBV28 with TRBJ2-1; no DNA is available, so the TRBD1 call from TCRdb remains unchecked. Germline V gene sequence: CDR1 MDHEN, CDR2 SYDVKM. CDR3 size: 15 residues. The CDR3 spells CASSKQGGIYNEQFF. The whole variable domain, remainder taken from reference TRBV28 and TRBJ2-1, is DVKVTQSSRYLVKRTGEKVFLECVQDMDHENMFWYRQDPGLGLRLIYFSYDVKMKEKGDIPEGYSVSREKKERFSLILESASTNQTSMYLCASSKQGGIYNEQFFGPGTRLTVL.

The V call is TRBV4-3, the J call TRBJ2-5; without DNA, the TCRdb call of TRBD2 cannot be checked. The V gene's germline CDR1 is LGHNA and CDR2 YSLEER. The CDR3 loop spans 15 amino acids. CDR3 sequence reads: CASSQAAGGGETQYF.

The genes are TRBV5-6 and TRBJ2-6; the TRBD1 assignment by TCRdb is unverifiable without DNA. The germline CDR1 and CDR2 sequences are SGHDT and YYEEEE. CDR3 size: 16 residues. CDR3 residues: CASSSHPGAGANVLTF.

The J gene is TRBJ2-3, the V gene TRBV9; TCRdb's assignment of TRBD2 cannot be checked, as there is no DNA. Germline V gene data show CDR1 as SGDLS and CDR2 as YYNGEE. The CDR3 extends over 17 amino acids. CDR3 loop: CASSVSLALGEGDTQYF.

This chain uses TRBV19 with TRBJ2-2; TCRdb returns TRBD1, unconfirmable since there is no DNA. The CDR3 extends over 18 amino acids. Germline assignment: CDR1 LNHDA and CDR2 SQIVND (reference sequence). CDR3: CASSIDDLGAPDTGELFF.

The V call is TRBV10-2, the J call TRBJ1-2. The germline V gene has CDR1 WSHSY and CDR2 SAAADI. This CDR3 has 15 amino acids. The CDR3 sequence: CASSESGSGNYGYTF.

This chain joins TRBV7-9 and TRBJ2-2; there is no DNA to check the TCRdb D call of TRBD1. The CDR3 loop spans 17 amino acids. Per the germline V gene, CDR1 is SEHNR and CDR2 is FQNEAQ (reference sequence). CDR3 protein: CASSPRGGEPNTGELFF. Drawing the rest from reference TRBV7-9 and TRBJ2-2, the complete variable domain is DTGVSQNPRHKITKRGQNVTFRCDPISEHNRLYWYRQTLGQGPEFLTYFQNEAQLEKSRLLSDRFSAERPKGSFSTLEIQRTEQGDSAMYLCASSPRGGEPNTGELFFGEGSRLTVL.

CDR3 sequence reads: CASRGTSGRNEQFF. This chain uses TRBV12-3 or TRBV12-4 with TRBJ2-1; TCRdb gives TRBD2 as the D gene, but with no DNA this cannot be confirmed. CDR3 length equals 14 residues.

The J gene is TRBJ1-1, the V gene TRBV5-1; the TCRdb call, TRBD1, lacks DNA for checking. Germline loops: CDR1 SGHRS, CDR2 YFSETQ. There are 14 residues in the CDR3. The CDR3 here is CASSSLTGNTEAFF.

The chain uses TRBV29-1 and TRBJ2-7; checking the TCRdb D call of TRBD1 is not possible without DNA. CDR3 length equals 14 residues. Germline V CDR1 and CDR2: SQVTM, ANQGSEA. CDR3: CSVAPGTGPNEQYF.

V is TRBV19 and J is TRBJ2-3. CDR1 is LNHDA, CDR2 SQIVND, per germline (reference sequence). The CDR3 totals 14 residues. The CDR3 is CASSHGANTDTQYF. Using reference TRBV19 and TRBJ2-3 for the parts outside the CDR3, the full variable domain is DGGITQSPKYLFRKEGQNVTLSCEQNLNHDAMYWYRQDPGQGLRLIYYSQIVNDFQKGDIAEGYSVSREKKESFPLTVTSAQKNPTAFYLCASSHGANTDTQYFGPGTRLTVL.

J is TRBJ1-1 and V is TRBV29-1; the TCRdb D gene call, TRBD1, has no DNA to confirm it. This CDR3 is built from 13 residues. Germline V lookup: CDR1 SQVTM, CDR2 ANQGSEA. The CDR3 reads CSAETGGLTEAFF.

CDR3 sequence: CASSFNLGEQYF. The chain couples TRBV28 to TRBJ2-7. CDR1 MDHEN and CDR2 SYDVKM come from the germline V gene. The CDR3 totals 12 residues.

The rearrangement joins TRBV20-1 to TRBJ2-1; TCRdb proposes TRBD1, but this gene call is untestable without DNA. The CDR3 has 16 amino acids. Germline loops: CDR1 DFQATT, CDR2 SNEGSKA (reference sequence). CDR3 protein: CSASGILAGGPNEQFF.

CDR3 in amino acids: CASSVAGGNTEAFF. This sequence joins TRBV7-9 and TRBJ1-1; the D call of TRBD1 rests on TCRdb alone, since no DNA is present to check it. Germline lookup yields CDR1 SEHNR and CDR2 FQNEAQ (reference sequence). The CDR3 contains 14 residues.

The chain couples TRBV4-1 to TRBJ1-3. Germline assignment: CDR1 MGHRA and CDR2 YSYEKL. The CDR3 contains 14 residues. CDR3 residues: CASSTRSSGNTIYF.

This chain links TRBV28 with TRBJ2-1; TCRdb indicates TRBD2, and absent DNA this call remains unverified. The germline gives CDR1 MDHEN, CDR2 SYDVKM. This CDR3 is built from 17 residues. CDR3 in amino acids: CASTLHGREGHNNEQFF.

V and J are TRBV4-3 and TRBJ2-3; TCRdb picks TRBD1, but there is no DNA to check that call. There are 15 residues in the CDR3. CDR1 is LGHNA and CDR2 is YSLEER in the germline V gene. The CDR3 reads CASSQGQGATDTQYF.

The rearrangement joins TRBV9 to TRBJ1-1. The germline CDR1 and CDR2 sequences are SGDLS and YYNGEE. The CDR3 totals 14 residues. Here the CDR3 reads CASSTSGGGTEAFF.